The 14 T cell receptor beta chains in this list originate from one sample, sequenced in a study of identical twins. Each CDR3 protein gets one entry after TCRdb re-called the 5' RACE reads with MiXCR. This table has about 530,000 distinct CDR3 sequences, around 20% appearing once. This sample also appeared in a second study, on yellow fever vaccine responses in identical twins.

Sequenced input: CD4+ T cells sorted from blood. These receptors originate from a young woman in good health.

The CDR3 spells CASSRSGTGNTEAFF. CDR3 sequence (DNA): TGTGCCAGCAGTCGCTCCGGGACAGGGAACACTGAAGCTTTCTTT. This chain links TRBV12-3 or TRBV12-4 with TRBJ1-1; TRBD1 matches 8 bases. CDR3 length: 15 amino acids. V dropped 5 bases and J dropped 1; count of bases not matched to a gene: 6.

The chain combines TRBV7-9 with TRBJ1-4, with D maybe TRBD1 (6 bases). The V and J ends lost 5 bases and 8 bases respectively, with 9 bases between them. Germline V gene lookup returns CDR1 SEHNR and CDR2 FQNEAQ (reference sequence). The CDR3 totals 12 residues. The CDR3 reads CASSGGGEKLFF. In DNA form, the CDR3 reads TGTGCCAGCAGCGGGGGCGGGGAAAAACTGTTTTTT.

The chain couples TRBV6-1 to TRBJ1-2; the match to TRBD1 covers 7 bases. The CDR3 runs to 13 residues. Per the germline V gene, CDR1 is MNHNS and CDR2 is SASEGT. Losses at the gene ends were 4 bases for V and 7 bases for J; bases not matched to a gene: 6. The CDR3 nucleotides are TGTGCCAGCAGTGGTAACAGGGGAATTGGCTACACCTTC. It yields the protein CASSGNRGIGYTF.

The table lists this clonotype with a few counts. The chain has TRBV6-5 and TRBJ2-6, with no clear D. The V gene's germline CDR1 is MNHEY and CDR2 SVGAGI. The CDR3 loop spans 16 amino acids. V was shortened by 2 bases and J by 0 bases, with 8 bases between the two germline ends. The DNA of the CDR3 is TGTGCCAGCAGTTACCATTCGAGCTCTGGGGCCAACGTCCTGACTTTC. Translating it yields CASSYHSSSGANVLTF.

The rearrangement links TRBV3-1 to TRBJ2-1; 10 bases fit TRBD2. The length of the CDR3 is 14 residues. Germline CDR1 is LGHDT and CDR2 is YNNKEL (reference sequence). Losses at the gene ends were 4 bases for V and 7 bases for J; bases not matched to a gene: 4. CDR3 coding DNA: TGTGCCAGCAGCCGAAGCGGGGGGGTGAATGAGCAGTTCTTC. This translates into CASSRSGGVNEQFF.

J is TRBJ2-7 and V is TRBV20-1, with 7 nucleotides matching TRBD2. Germline V gene lookup returns CDR1 DFQATT and CDR2 SNEGSKA (reference sequence). This CDR3 comprises 14 residues. J lost 1 base, V lost 5 bases, and 8 bases had no gene match. The CDR3 spells CSAGVAGASYEQYF. The CDR3 DNA reads TGCAGTGCTGGGGTTGCGGGAGCTTCCTACGAGCAGTACTTC.

This rearrangement joins TRBV9 to TRBJ2-7, with TRBD2 as a possible D gene (5 bases). CDR1 SGDLS and CDR2 YYNGEE come from the germline V gene. This CDR3 region has 15 residues. V dropped 0 bases and J dropped 0 bases, with 10 bases sitting between them. The CDR3 DNA reads as TGTGCCAGCAGCGTAGGGAGCGGAAACTCCTACGAGCAGTACTTC. It translates to CASSVGSGNSYEQYF.

This clonotype was seen a handful of times. CDR3 in DNA: TGCGCCAGCAGCTTGGGGTGGACTAGCTCCTACAATGAGCAGTTCTTC. It specifies CASSLGWTSSYNEQFF. The chain has TRBV5-1 and TRBJ2-1; 7 nucleotides line up with TRBD2. V shed 0 bases, J shed 0 bases, and the junction held 3 bases outside the gene matches. The CDR3 runs 16 residues. In germline, CDR1 is SGHRS, CDR2 YFSETQ.

This chain uses TRBV7-6 with TRBJ2-5; D gene unclear. From germline, CDR1 is SGHVS and CDR2 FNYEAQ. The V end lost 0 bases, the J end lost 2 bases, and 13 bases lay between the germline ends. The CDR3 is 16 residues long. CDR3 sequence: CASSLALGPQQETQYF. CDR3 DNA sequence: TGTGCCAGCAGCTTAGCGCTCGGACCCCAACAAGAGACCCAGTACTTC.

This clonotype was counted between two and nine times. V gene TRBV27 combines with J gene TRBJ1-5; perhaps TRBD1 as D (6 bases). The germline gives CDR1 MNHEY, CDR2 SMNVEV (reference sequence). Trimming stripped 5 bases from V and 2 bases from J, with 10 bases between. This CDR3 is 14 amino acids long. CDR3 DNA: TGTGCCAGCAGTCCCCGGACAGGCAATCAGCCCCAGCATTTT. Its translation is CASSPRTGNQPQHF.

J is TRBJ2-2 and V is TRBV5-1, with 12 bases that match TRBD1. V shed 4 bases and J 6 bases; nucleotides not matched to a gene: 4. The CDR3 has 15 amino acids. Germline values: CDR1 SGHRS, CDR2 YFSETQ. In nucleotides, the CDR3 is TGCGCCAGCAGCAGGGACAGGGGGCGTTCCGGGGAGCTGTTTTTT. Protein sequence: CASSRDRGRSGELFF. The full variable domain, rest sourced from reference TRBV5-1 and TRBJ2-2, is KAGVTQTPRYLIKTRGQQVTLSCSPISGHRSVSWYQQTPGQGLQFLFEYFSETQRNKGNFPGRFSGRQFSNSRSEMNVSTLELGDSALYLCASSRDRGRSGELFFGEGSRLTVL.

The chain links TRBV20-1 to TRBJ2-1; 8 nucleotides align to TRBD2. The CDR3 spans 14 residues. V gave up 4 bases and J gave up 5 bases; unmatched junction bases: 7. Germline V gene sequence: CDR1 DFQATT, CDR2 SNEGSKA (reference sequence). DNA of the CDR3: TGCAGTGCTAAACTAGCGGAGCTTCACAATGAGCAGTTCTTC. Residues: CSAKLAELHNEQFF.

The chain carries TRBV14 and TRBJ2-1; tentatively, D is TRBD1 or TRBD2 (5 bases each). V gave up 2 bases and J gave up 6 bases, with 14 bases separating them. Germline-derived CDR1 and CDR2 are SGHDN and FVKESK. The CDR3 contains 15 residues. The CDR3 nucleotides are TGTGCCAGCAGCCAAAGCGGACACGCTGCCAATGAGCAGTTCTTC. This translates into CASSQSGHAANEQFF.

This clonotype occurred a few times. The chain recombines TRBV18 with TRBJ2-5; D ambiguous. Looked up from germline, CDR1 is KGHSH and CDR2 is LQKENI. This CDR3 is 16 amino acids long. V dropped 0 bases and J dropped 8 bases, with 19 bases sitting between them. In DNA form, the CDR3 reads TGTGCCAGCTCACCACCGTACACCGTATCCCCGAGTACCCAGTACTTC. Its protein product is CASSPPYTVSPSTQYF.